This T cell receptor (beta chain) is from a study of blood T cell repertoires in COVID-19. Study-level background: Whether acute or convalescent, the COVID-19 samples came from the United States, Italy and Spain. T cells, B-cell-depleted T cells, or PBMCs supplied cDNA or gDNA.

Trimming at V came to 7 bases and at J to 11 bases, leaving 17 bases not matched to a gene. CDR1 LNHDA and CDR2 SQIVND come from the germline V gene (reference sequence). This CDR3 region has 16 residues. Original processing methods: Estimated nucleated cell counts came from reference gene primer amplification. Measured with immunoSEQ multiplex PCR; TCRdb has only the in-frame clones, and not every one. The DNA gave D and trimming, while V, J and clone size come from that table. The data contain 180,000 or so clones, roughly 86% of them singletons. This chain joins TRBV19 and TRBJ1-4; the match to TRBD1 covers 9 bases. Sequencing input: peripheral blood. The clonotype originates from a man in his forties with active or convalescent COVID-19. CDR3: CASIPGQGQGVGKLFF. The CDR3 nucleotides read TGTGCCAGTATCCCGGGCCAGGGACAGGGAGTTGGGAAACTGTTTTTT. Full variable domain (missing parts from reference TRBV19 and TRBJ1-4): DGGITQSPKYLFRKEGQNVTLSCEQNLNHDAMYWYRQDPGQGLRLIYYSQIVNDFQKGDIAEGYSVSREKKESFPLTVTSAQKNPTAFYLCASIPGQGQGVGKLFFGSGTQLSVL.